This T cell receptor beta chain was sequenced for a study of metastatic and nonmetastatic thyroid tumors. Study at large: The study looked at repertoires side by side in blood and in tumor or nodule tissue from malignant and benign thyroid patients.

TCRdb ran MiXCR on the PCR reads. This table has 13,000 or so clones, 33% appearing once. Per germline, CDR1 GTSNPN and CDR2 SVGIG (reference sequence). Trimming removed 2 bases from V and 3 bases from J; junction bases left unmatched: 9. CDR3 length equals 15 residues. Each patient came to thyroid surgery without any prior treatment (of any kind). Sequencing was carried out using tumor tissue. The chain employs TRBV30 and TRBJ2-7; 8 bases are a match to TRBD2. This clonotype was obtained from a male donor with papillary thyroid cancer or a benign thyroid nodule (not recorded which). Some clones in this sample may be carry-over from other donors' samples. The chain's CDR3 is CAWSKNSGTFYEQYF. Written as DNA, the CDR3 is TGTGCCTGGAGTAAAAATAGCGGGACTTTCTACGAGCAGTACTTC.